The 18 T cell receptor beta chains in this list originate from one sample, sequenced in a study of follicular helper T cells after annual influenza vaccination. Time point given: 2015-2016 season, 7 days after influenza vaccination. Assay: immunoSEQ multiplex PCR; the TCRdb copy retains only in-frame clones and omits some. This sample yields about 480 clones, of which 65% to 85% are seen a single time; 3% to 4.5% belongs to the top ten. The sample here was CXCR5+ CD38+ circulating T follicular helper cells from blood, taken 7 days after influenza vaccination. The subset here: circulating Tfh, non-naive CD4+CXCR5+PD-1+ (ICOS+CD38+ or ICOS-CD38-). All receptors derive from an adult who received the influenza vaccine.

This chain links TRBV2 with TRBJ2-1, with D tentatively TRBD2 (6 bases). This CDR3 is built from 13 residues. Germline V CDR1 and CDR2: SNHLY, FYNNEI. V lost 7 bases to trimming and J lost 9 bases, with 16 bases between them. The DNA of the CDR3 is TGTGCCAGCACCGACCGGGGGATCGGTGAGCAGTTCTTC. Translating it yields CASTDRGIGEQFF.

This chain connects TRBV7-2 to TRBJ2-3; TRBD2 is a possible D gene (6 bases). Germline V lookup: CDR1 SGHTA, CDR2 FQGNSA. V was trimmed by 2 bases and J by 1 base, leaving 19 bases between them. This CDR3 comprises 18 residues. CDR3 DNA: TGTGCCAGCAGCTTACTCTTTGGAGGGAAAAGTCGCACAGATACGCAGTATTTT. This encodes CASSLLFGGKSRTDTQYF.

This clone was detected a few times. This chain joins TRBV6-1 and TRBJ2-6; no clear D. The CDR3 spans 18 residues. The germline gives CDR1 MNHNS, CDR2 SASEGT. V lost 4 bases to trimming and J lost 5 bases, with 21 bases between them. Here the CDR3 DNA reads TGTGCCAGCAGTGGGAGTTCCTCTGCACAAAGTCGGGCCAACGTCCTGACTTTC. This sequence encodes CASSGSSSAQSRANVLTF.

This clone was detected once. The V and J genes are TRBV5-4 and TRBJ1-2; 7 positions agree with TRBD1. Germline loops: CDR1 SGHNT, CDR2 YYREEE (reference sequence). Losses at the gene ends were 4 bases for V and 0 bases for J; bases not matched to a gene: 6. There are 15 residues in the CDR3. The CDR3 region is CASSKDREANYGYTF. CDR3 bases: TGTGCCAGCAGCAAAGACAGGGAAGCTAACTATGGCTACACCTTC.

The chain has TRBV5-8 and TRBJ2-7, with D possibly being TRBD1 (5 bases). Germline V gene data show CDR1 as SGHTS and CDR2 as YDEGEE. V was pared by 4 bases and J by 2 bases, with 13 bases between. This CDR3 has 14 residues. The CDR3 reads CASSAGISAYEQYF. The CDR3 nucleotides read TGTGCCAGCAGCGCAGGGATCTCTGCCTACGAGCAGTACTTC.

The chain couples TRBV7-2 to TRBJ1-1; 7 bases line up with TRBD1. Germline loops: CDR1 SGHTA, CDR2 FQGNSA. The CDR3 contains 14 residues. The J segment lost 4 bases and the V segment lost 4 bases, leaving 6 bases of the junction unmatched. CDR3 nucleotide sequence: TGTGCCAGCAGCTCGGACAGGACTCGCACTGAAGCTTTCTTT. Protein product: CASSSDRTRTEAFF.

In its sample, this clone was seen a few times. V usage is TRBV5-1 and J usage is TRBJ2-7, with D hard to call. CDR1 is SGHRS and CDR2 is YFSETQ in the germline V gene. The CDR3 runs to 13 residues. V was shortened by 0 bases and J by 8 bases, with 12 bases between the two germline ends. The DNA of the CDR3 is TGCGCCAGCAGCTTGGCCGGTTATCAGCAGCAGTACTTC. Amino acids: CASSLAGYQQQYF.

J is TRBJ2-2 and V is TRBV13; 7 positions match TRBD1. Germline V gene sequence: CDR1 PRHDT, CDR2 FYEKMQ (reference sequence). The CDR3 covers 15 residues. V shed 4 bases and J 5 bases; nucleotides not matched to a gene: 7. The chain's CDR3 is CASSWGRGSTGELFF. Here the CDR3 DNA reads TGTGCCAGCAGCTGGGGCAGGGGGAGTACCGGGGAGCTGTTTTTT.

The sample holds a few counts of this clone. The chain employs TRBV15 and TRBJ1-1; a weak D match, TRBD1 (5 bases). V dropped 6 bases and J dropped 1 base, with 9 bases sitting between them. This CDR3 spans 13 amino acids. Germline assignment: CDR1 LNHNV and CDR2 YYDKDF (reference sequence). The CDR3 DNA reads TGTGCCACCAGGGTGGGGGAGAACACTGAAGCTTTCTTT. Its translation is CATRVGENTEAFF. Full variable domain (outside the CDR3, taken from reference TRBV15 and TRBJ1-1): DAMVIQNPRYQVTQFGKPVTLSCSQTLNHNVMYWYQQKSSQAPKLLFHYYDKDFNNEADTPDNFQSRRPNTSFCFLDIRSPGLGDTAMYLCATRVGENTEAFFGQGTRLTVV.

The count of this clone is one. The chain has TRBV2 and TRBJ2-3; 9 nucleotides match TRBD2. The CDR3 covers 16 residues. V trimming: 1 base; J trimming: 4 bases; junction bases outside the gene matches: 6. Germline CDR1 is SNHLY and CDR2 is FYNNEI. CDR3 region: CASSEVTAGGADTQYF. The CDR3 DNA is TGTGCCAGCAGTGAAGTCACAGCGGGAGGCGCAGATACGCAGTATTTT.

CDR3 loop: CASRPDGRGYGYTF. The CDR3 DNA follows: TGTGCCAGCAGGCCAGACGGGAGGGGCTATGGCTACACCTTC. The chain links TRBV27 to TRBJ1-2; D possibly corresponds to TRBD1 (5 bases). V lost 6 bases and J 4 bases, leaving 15 bases between the germline ends. This CDR3 comprises 14 residues. From germline, CDR1 is MNHEY and CDR2 SMNVEV (reference sequence).

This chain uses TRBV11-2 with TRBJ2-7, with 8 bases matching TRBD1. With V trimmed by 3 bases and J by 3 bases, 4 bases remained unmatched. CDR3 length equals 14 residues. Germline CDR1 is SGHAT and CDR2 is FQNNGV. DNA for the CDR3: TGTGCCAGCAGCTTCGGACAGGGATTCTACGAGCAGTACGTC. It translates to CASSFGQGFYEQYV.

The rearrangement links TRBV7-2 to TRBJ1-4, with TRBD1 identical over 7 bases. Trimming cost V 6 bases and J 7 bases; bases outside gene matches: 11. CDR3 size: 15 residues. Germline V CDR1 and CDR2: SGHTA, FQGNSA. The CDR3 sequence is CASRSGEGGGEKLFF. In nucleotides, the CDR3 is TGTGCCAGCAGATCAGGGGAAGGGGGCGGTGAAAAACTGTTTTTT.

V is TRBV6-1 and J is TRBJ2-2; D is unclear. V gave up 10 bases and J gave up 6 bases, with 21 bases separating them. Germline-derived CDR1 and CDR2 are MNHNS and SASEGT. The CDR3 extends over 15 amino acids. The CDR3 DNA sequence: TGTGCCACTTGCTTAGAAGGGCTGAAGGCCGGGGAGCTGTTTTTT. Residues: CATCLEGLKAGELFF.

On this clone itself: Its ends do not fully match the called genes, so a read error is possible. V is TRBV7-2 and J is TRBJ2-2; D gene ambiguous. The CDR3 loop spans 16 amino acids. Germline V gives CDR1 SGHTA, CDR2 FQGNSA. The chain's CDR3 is CASSLDSQTSTRELFF. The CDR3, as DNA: TGTGCCAGCAGCCTCGACTCGCAAACATCCACCCGGGAGCTGTTTTTT.

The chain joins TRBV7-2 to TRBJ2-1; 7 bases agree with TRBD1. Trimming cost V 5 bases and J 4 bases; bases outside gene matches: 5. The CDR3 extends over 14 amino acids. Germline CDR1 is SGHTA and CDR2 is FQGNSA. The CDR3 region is CASSPGTEYNEQFF. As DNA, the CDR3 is TGTGCCAGCAGCCCCGGGACAGAGTACAATGAGCAGTTCTTC.

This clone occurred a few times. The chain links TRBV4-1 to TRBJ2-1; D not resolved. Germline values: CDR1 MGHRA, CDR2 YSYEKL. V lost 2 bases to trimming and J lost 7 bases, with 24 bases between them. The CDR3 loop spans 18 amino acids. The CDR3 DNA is TGCGCCAGCAGCCAACACGAGTCGAGGACCCTACGCCAGAATGAGCAGTTCTTC. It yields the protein CASSQHESRTLRQNEQFF.

This chain's CDR3 is CASRTGGAKEKLFF. The CDR3 DNA reads as TGTGCCAGTAGAACAGGGGGCGCGAAGGAAAAACTGTTTTTT. The chain links TRBV19 to TRBJ1-4; 9 bases line up with TRBD1. Germline lookup yields CDR1 LNHDA and CDR2 SQIVND (reference sequence). The CDR3 is 14 amino acids. Unmatched junction bases numbered 7, after V lost 6 bases and J lost 8 bases.